This T cell receptor (beta chain) comes out of a study of CD8 T cells in Susac syndrome. Study outcomes and limitations: It was acknowledged in the study that the number of individuals who were included in its TCR sequencing and HLA analysis was relatively small.

After extraction with the RNeasy kit, roughly 0.5 to 1 ug of the RNA was reverse transcribed using random hexamers. One entry per CDR3 protein results from TCRdb running MiXCR on the immunoSEQ multiplex PCR reads. The profile shows over 150,000 distinct CDR3 sequences, 90% to 95% of them singletons. TCR beta sequencing covered blood CD8+ and CD4+ T cells. Included as multiple sclerosis controls were treatment-naive patients who had stable or active relapsing-remitting disease. Germline assignment: CDR1 DFQATT and CDR2 SNEGSKA (reference sequence). This CDR3 spans 13 amino acids. V dropped 0 bases and J dropped 7 bases, with 11 bases sitting between them. Points on this clonotype: Its antigen is unknown.

The sample taken for sequencing was CD4+ T cells from PBMCs. The chain couples TRBV20-1 to TRBJ2-3; D gene unclear. This clonotype was sampled from a human donor with multiple sclerosis. For the CDR3, the DNA is TGCAGTGCTAGAGAGTCATCGGTCAATACGCAGTATTTT. This sequence encodes CSARESSVNTQYF.